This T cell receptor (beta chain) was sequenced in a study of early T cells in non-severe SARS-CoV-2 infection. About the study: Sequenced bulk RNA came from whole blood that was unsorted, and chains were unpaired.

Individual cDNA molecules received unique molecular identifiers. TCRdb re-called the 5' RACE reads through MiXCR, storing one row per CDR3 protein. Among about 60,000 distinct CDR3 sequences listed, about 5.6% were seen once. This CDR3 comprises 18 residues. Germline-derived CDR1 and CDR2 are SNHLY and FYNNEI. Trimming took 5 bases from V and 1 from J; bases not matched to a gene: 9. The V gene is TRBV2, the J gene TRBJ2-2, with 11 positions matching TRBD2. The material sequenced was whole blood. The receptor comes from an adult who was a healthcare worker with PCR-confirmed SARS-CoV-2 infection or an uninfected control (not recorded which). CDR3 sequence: CASSRPTSGKGNTGELFF. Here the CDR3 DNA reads TGTGCCAGCAGTCGTCCGACTAGCGGGAAGGGGAACACCGGGGAGCTGTTTTTT.